A single sample gave rise to the 10 T cell receptor beta chains below, sequenced in a study of blood T cell repertoires in COVID-19. The table came from immunoSEQ multiplex PCR; TCRdb's copy has only in-frame clones and leaves some out. Among about 300,000 clones, around 84% were seen once, and the ten largest hold more than 1.4%. The material sequenced was peripheral blood. The receptors were gathered from a human donor with COVID-19, enrolled during active disease. The donor label of this sample is uncertain.

This clone was recorded a few times. V and J are TRBV6-6 and TRBJ2-1, with 9 bases matching TRBD1. The V gene's germline CDR1 is MNHNY and CDR2 SVGAGI (reference sequence). The junction had 0 bases not matched to a gene; V was cut back by 5 bases and J by 7 bases. This CDR3 has 12 residues. The CDR3 sequence: CASSDRGNEQFF. For the CDR3, the DNA is TGTGCCAGCAGTGACAGGGGGAATGAGCAGTTCTTC.

There are a few counts of this clone. The CDR3 region is CASSIPFGQYNEQFF. CDR3 in DNA: TGTGCCAGTAGTATACCCTTTGGACAGTACAATGAGCAGTTCTTC. The V call is TRBV19, the J call TRBJ2-1, with D possibly matching TRBD1 (6 bases). The CDR3 extends over 15 amino acids. The germline V and J ends were trimmed by 2 bases and 4 bases, with 12 bases remaining between them. The germline V gene encodes CDR1 LNHDA and CDR2 SQIVND (reference sequence).

The gene calls are TRBV30 and TRBJ2-7; D might be TRBD1 (6 bases). Germline CDR1 GTSNPN, CDR2 SVGIG (reference sequence). This CDR3 is 16 amino acids long. The V end was cut by 2 bases, the J end by 4 bases, with 21 bases between. The CDR3 loop reads CAWSLAYTGFHYEQYF. CDR3 in DNA: TGTGCCTGGAGTCTGGCATATACAGGGTTCCATTACGAGCAGTACTTC.

The chain couples TRBV5-4 to TRBJ2-1, with 8 bases fitting TRBD2. V shed 0 bases and J 8 bases; nucleotides not matched to a gene: 7. CDR1 and CDR2 from the germline V gene are SGHNT and YYREEE (reference sequence). There are 15 residues in the CDR3. In DNA form, the CDR3 reads TGTGCCAGCAGCTTGGGTCTAGCGGGTAGAGATGAGCAGTTCTTC. Amino acid sequence: CASSLGLAGRDEQFF.

The genes are TRBV7-8 and TRBJ2-5; 10 nucleotides agree with TRBD1. With V trimmed by 5 bases and J by 2 bases, 11 bases remained unmatched. Germline V lookup: CDR1 SGHVS, CDR2 FQNEAQ. The CDR3 length is 17 residues. CDR3 protein: CASSPGQGVRRQETQYF. Written as DNA, the CDR3 is TGTGCCAGCAGCCCCGGACAGGGGGTGAGGAGGCAAGAGACCCAGTACTTC.

This chain joins TRBV3-1 (or the pseudogene TRBV3-2) and TRBJ2-7; TRBD1 matches 8 bases. This CDR3 is 13 amino acids long. V lost 3 bases to trimming and J lost 6 bases; unmatched junction nucleotides: 4. Germline lookup yields CDR1 LGHDT and CDR2 YNNKEL (reference sequence). CDR3 nucleotide sequence: TGTGCCAGCAGCCAGCCAGGGGGCCGCGAGCAGTACTTC. This gives the protein CASSQPGGREQYF.

The chain links TRBV19 to TRBJ2-5, with 7 bases aligning to TRBD2. Trimming removed 3 bases from V and 1 base from J; junction bases left unmatched: 5. The germline CDR1 and CDR2 sequences are LNHDA and SQIVND (reference sequence). The CDR3 extends over 15 amino acids. In nucleotides, the CDR3 is TGTGCCAGTAGTATGTCTAGCGGACTCCAAGAGACCCAGTACTTC. Its protein is CASSMSSGLQETQYF.

The genes are TRBV30 and TRBJ1-1; 7 bases line up with TRBD1. V trimming: 2 bases; J trimming: 11 bases; junction bases outside the gene matches: 14. Germline V gives CDR1 GTSNPN, CDR2 SVGIG (reference sequence). The CDR3 runs 14 residues. This CDR3 reads CAWSPRDSTSRAFF. In nucleotides, the CDR3 is TGTGCCTGGAGTCCAAGGGACAGCACCTCTCGGGCTTTCTTT.

This sequence joins TRBV2 and TRBJ1-4; the match to TRBD1 covers 8 bases. Per the germline V gene, CDR1 is SNHLY and CDR2 is FYNNEI. The CDR3 totals 14 residues. V dropped 6 bases and J dropped 3; count of bases not matched to a gene: 3. The CDR3, as DNA: TGTGCCAGCAGCCTGACAGGGGCTAATGAAAAACTGTTTTTT. Translated, it gives CASSLTGANEKLFF.

The V call is TRBV30, the J call TRBJ1-1; D may be TRBD1 (5 bases). V was clipped by 8 bases and J by 0 bases, with 19 bases between them. The CDR3 is made up of 15 amino acids. Germline V lookup: CDR1 GTSNPN, CDR2 SVGIG (reference sequence). The CDR3 bases are TGTGCCCGTTCAGGGCCATCCACCATGAACACTGAAGCTTTCTTT. Translated: CARSGPSTMNTEAFF.